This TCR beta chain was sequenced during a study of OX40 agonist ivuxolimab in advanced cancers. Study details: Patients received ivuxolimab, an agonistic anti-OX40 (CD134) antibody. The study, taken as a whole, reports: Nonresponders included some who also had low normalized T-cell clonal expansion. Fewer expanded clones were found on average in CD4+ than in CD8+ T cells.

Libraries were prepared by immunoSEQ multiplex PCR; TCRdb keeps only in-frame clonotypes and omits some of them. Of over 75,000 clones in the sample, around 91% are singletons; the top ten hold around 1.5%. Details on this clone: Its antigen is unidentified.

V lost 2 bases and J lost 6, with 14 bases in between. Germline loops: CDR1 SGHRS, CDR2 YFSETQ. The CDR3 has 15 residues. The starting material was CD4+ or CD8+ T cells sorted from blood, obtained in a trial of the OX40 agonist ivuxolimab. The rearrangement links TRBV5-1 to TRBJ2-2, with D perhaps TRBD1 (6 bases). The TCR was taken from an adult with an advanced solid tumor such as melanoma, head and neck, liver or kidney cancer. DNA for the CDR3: TGCGCCAGCAGCTTCACACAGGGCTTGCCCGGGGAGCTGTTTTTT. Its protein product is CASSFTQGLPGELFF.